This TCR beta chain emerged from a study of T-cell reconstitution after alpha-beta-depleted transplantation in children. As it was prepared, the TCRbeta library received unique molecular identifiers. TCRdb reprocessed the PCR reads with MiXCR, giving one entry per CDR3 protein. The sample lists hundreds of thousands of distinct CDR3 sequences; roughly 17% were seen once. This clonotype was counted many times. This TCR came from a human donor who donated a stem cell graft to a child with acute myeloid leukemia. Sequenced material: PBMCs from the stem cell graft donor, taken from the stem cell graft.

The CDR3 DNA reads as TGCAGTGCTAGAGATGTAAAGGGGGCGCATACCACAGATACGCAGTATTTT. It yields the protein CSARDVKGAHTTDTQYF. The chain couples TRBV20-1 to TRBJ2-3; TRBD1 aligns across 7 bases. CDR1 and CDR2 (germline): DFQATT, SNEGSKA (reference sequence). The J segment lost 2 bases and the V segment lost 0 bases, leaving 11 bases of the junction unmatched. CDR3 length: 17 residues.